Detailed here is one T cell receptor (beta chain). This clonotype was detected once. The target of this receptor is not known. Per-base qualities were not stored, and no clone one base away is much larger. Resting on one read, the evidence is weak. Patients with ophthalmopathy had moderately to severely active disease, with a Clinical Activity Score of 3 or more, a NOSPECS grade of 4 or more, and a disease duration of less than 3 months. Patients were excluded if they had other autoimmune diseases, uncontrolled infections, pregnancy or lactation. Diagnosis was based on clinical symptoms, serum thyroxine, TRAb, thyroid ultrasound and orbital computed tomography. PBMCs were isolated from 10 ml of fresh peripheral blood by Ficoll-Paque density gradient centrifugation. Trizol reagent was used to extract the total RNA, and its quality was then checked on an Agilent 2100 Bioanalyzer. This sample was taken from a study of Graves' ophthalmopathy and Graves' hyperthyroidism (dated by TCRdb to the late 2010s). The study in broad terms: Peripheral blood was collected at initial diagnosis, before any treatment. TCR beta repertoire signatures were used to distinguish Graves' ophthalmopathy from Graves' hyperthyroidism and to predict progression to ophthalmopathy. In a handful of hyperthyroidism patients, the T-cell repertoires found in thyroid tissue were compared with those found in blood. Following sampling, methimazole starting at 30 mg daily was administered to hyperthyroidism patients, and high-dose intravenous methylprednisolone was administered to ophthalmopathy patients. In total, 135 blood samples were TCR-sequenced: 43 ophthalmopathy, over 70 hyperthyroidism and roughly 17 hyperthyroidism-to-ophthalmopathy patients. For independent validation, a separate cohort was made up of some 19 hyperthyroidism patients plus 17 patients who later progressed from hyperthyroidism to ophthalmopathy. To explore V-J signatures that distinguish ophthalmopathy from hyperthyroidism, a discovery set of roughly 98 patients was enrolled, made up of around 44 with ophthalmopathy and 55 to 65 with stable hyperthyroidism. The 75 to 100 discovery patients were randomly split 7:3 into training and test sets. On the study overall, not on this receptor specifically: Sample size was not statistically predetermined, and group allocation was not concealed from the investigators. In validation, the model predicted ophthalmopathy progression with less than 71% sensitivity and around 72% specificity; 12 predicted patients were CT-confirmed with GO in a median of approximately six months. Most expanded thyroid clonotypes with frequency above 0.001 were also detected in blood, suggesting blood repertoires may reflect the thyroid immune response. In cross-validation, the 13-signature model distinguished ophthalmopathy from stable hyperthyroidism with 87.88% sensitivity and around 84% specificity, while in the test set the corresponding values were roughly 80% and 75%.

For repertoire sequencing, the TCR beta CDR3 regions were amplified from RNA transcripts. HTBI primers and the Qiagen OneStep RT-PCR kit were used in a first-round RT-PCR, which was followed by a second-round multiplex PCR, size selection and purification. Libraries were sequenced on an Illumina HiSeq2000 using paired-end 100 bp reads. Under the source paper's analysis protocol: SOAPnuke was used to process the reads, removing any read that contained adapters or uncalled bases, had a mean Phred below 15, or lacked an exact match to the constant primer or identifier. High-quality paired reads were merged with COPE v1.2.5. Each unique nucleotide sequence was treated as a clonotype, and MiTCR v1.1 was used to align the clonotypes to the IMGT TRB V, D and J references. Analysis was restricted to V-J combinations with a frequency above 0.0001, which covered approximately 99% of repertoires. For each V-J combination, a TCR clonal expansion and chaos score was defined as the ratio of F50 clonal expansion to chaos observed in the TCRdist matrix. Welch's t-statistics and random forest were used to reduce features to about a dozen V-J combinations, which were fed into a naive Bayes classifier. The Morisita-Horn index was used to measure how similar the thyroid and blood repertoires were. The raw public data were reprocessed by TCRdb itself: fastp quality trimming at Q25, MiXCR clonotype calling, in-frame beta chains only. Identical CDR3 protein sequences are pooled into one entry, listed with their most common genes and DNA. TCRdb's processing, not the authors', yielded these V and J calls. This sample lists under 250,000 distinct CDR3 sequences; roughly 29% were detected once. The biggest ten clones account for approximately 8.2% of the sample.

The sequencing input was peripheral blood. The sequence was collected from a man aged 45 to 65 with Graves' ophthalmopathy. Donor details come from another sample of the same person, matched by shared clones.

The nucleotides read TGTGCCAGTAGTACGCAGATAACCTACGAGCAGTACTTC. Translation gives CASSTQITYEQYF. Rearrangement joined TRBV19 to TRBJ2-7; there is no confident call for the D gene. Per the germline V gene (reference sequence), LNHDA is the CDR1 and SQIVND is the CDR2. Cut back by 4 bases and 2 bases, the V and J ends lie 9 bases apart. Reading from cysteine to phenylalanine, the CDR3 counts 13 amino acids. Only the CDR3 portion is preserved as DNA: 39 bases, with reading frame beginning at the first base.